These 28 T cell receptor beta chains were sequenced from one sample in a study of OX40 agonist ivuxolimab in advanced cancers. Libraries were prepared through the immunoSEQ multiplex PCR assay. TCRdb provides this immuneACCESS table in a form limited to in-frame rearrangements. Some clones are lacking; in checked studies, under half of them reflect an unresolved V gene, and why the rest are absent is not known. Here the sample has about 77,000 clones; around 87% occur a single time. Clones ranked in the top ten supply 6.2% of the sample. The sample was CD4+ or CD8+ T cells sorted from blood, taken in a trial of the OX40 agonist ivuxolimab. These TCRs come from an adult with an advanced solid tumor such as melanoma, head and neck, liver or kidney cancer.

The CDR3 sequence: CSARDVWGYTF. The CDR3 coding sequence is TGCAGTGCTAGAGATGTGTGGGGCTACACCTTC. The gene calls are TRBV20-1 and TRBJ1-2; unclear D gene. V was shortened by 0 bases and J by 8 bases, with 7 bases between the two germline ends. Looked up from germline, CDR1 is DFQATT and CDR2 is SNEGSKA (reference sequence). The CDR3 has 11 residues.

The sample holds a few counts of this clone. V and J are TRBV28 and TRBJ1-4; 7 bases align to TRBD1. Germline V gene sequence: CDR1 MDHEN, CDR2 SYDVKM. The CDR3 contains 16 residues. The V gene end was trimmed by 6 bases and the J gene end by 0 bases; junction bases not matched to a gene: 7. The DNA for the CDR3 is TGTGCCAGCAGGACAACCGACAGGGCAACTAATGAAAAACTGTTTTTT. Translated: CASRTTDRATNEKLFF.

This clone was seen just once. The chain uses TRBV19 and TRBJ2-5, with D hard to call. The CDR3 consists of 12 residues. Trimming removed 5 bases from V and 0 bases from J, with 4 bases in between. Germline V gene sequence: CDR1 LNHDA, CDR2 SQIVND (reference sequence). The CDR3 region is CASSVNQETQYF. The CDR3 region has the DNA TGTGCCAGTAGTGTCAACCAAGAGACCCAGTACTTC.

This clone was seen only a few times. V usage is TRBV7-3 and J usage is TRBJ1-1; D ambiguous. V was shortened by 5 bases and J by 1 base, with 11 bases between the two germline ends. The CDR3 has 14 residues. Per germline, CDR1 SGHTA and CDR2 FQGTGA. Here the CDR3 reads CASSQAPGNTEAFF. In nucleotides, the CDR3 is TGTGCCAGCAGCCAGGCCCCGGGGAACACTGAAGCTTTCTTT.

J is TRBJ2-1 and V is TRBV27; D remains unclear. V shed 5 bases and J shed 2 bases, with 7 bases lying between them. In germline, CDR1 is MNHEY, CDR2 SMNVEV (reference sequence). This CDR3 has 13 residues. The CDR3 nucleotides are TGTGCCAGCAGTGCCGGACCCTACAATGAGCAGTTCTTC. It yields the protein CASSAGPYNEQFF.

CDR3 loop: CASRIQTGGPVDTQYF. DNA for the CDR3: TGTGCCAGCAGAATCCAGACAGGGGGCCCAGTAGATACGCAGTATTTT. This chain connects TRBV7-8 to TRBJ2-3; the match to TRBD1 covers 10 bases. The germline V gene has CDR1 SGHVS and CDR2 FQNEAQ. The V gene end was trimmed by 6 bases and the J gene end by 5 bases; junction bases not matched to a gene: 11. The CDR3 runs 16 residues.

This sequence joins TRBV5-6 and TRBJ2-1; unclear D gene. Germline V gene data show CDR1 as SGHDT and CDR2 as YYEEEE. This CDR3 has 13 residues. The V gene lost 1 base and the J gene lost 10 bases, with 12 bases spanning the gap. The CDR3 coding sequence is TGTGCCAGCAGCTTGAAGTCGGTGGAGGAGCAGTTCTTC. This gives the protein CASSLKSVEEQFF.

This chain joins TRBV18 and TRBJ1-5; the D is unclear. Germline CDR1 reads KGHSH; CDR2 reads LQKENI. This CDR3 spans 17 amino acids. V was shortened by 3 bases and J by 0 bases, with 15 bases between the two germline ends. CDR3 nucleotide sequence: TGTGCCAGCTCACCCGCCTTACCAGGTTTTAGCAATCAGCCCCAGCATTTT. As protein: CASSPALPGFSNQPQHF.

The chain combines TRBV7-8 with TRBJ2-5; a possible D gene is TRBD1 (6 bases). This CDR3 is built from 13 residues. Per germline, CDR1 SGHVS and CDR2 FQNEAQ. V was trimmed by 5 bases and J by 6 bases, leaving 13 bases between them. CDR3 DNA: TGTGCCAGCAGCGGAACAGGGAGACAGACCCAGTACTTC. Its protein is CASSGTGRQTQYF. The full variable domain, with the rest looked up from reference TRBV7-8 and TRBJ2-5, is GAGVSQSPRYKVAKRGQDVALRCDPISGHVSLFWYQQALGQGPEFLTYFQNEAQLDKSGLPSDRFFAERPEGSVSTLKIQRTQQEDSAVYLCASSGTGRQTQYFGPGTRLLVL.

The chain is built from TRBV5-1 and TRBJ2-5, with D perhaps matching TRBD2 (7 bases). V dropped 2 bases and J dropped 4 bases, with 15 bases sitting between them. This CDR3 comprises 15 residues. Germline V gene lookup returns CDR1 SGHRS and CDR2 YFSETQ. The CDR3 DNA reads TGCGCCAGCAGCTTACGTGGGGGGGCCGGAGAGACCCAGTACTTC. This sequence encodes CASSLRGGAGETQYF. Using reference TRBV5-1 and TRBJ2-5 for the parts outside the CDR3, the full variable domain is KAGVTQTPRYLIKTRGQQVTLSCSPISGHRSVSWYQQTPGQGLQFLFEYFSETQRNKGNFPGRFSGRQFSNSRSEMNVSTLELGDSALYLCASSLRGGAGETQYFGPGTRLLVL.

This chain connects TRBV14 to TRBJ2-7; 11 bases fit TRBD1. The CDR3 loop spans 16 amino acids. Germline V gene lookup returns CDR1 SGHDN and CDR2 FVKESK. V lost 4 bases, J lost 5 bases, and 10 bases stayed unmatched. The CDR3 loop is CASSPLLGQGVDEQYF. CDR3 bases: TGTGCCAGCAGCCCTCTCCTGGGACAGGGGGTGGACGAGCAGTACTTC.

V is TRBV10-3 and J is TRBJ2-7, with a possible D match to TRBD1 (7 bases). CDR3 length: 12 residues. The germline V and J ends were trimmed by 4 bases and 5 bases, with 9 bases remaining between them. In germline, CDR1 is ENHRY, CDR2 SYGVKD. The CDR3 loop is CAISARGDEQYF. The CDR3 coding sequence is TGTGCCATCAGTGCCAGGGGGGACGAGCAGTACTTC.

The rearrangement uses TRBV11-2 and TRBJ1-3; D is undetermined. The germline V gene encodes CDR1 SGHAT and CDR2 FQNNGV. The CDR3 is 17 amino acids. The ends were cut back, 2 bases at V and 2 bases at J, with 16 bases in the middle. CDR3 protein: CASSLTGPVGTGNTIYF. CDR3 sequence (DNA): TGTGCCAGCAGCTTAACCGGGCCGGTCGGTACTGGAAACACCATATATTTT.

V gene TRBV6-1 combines with J gene TRBJ1-1; 8 bases fit TRBD1. The germline CDR1 and CDR2 sequences are MNHNS and SASEGT. Unmatched junction bases numbered 9, after V lost 0 bases and J lost 0 bases. The CDR3 totals 18 residues. This CDR3 is CASSEAVAGGVMNTEAFF. CDR3 nucleotide sequence: TGTGCCAGCAGTGAAGCTGTGGCAGGGGGCGTTATGAACACTGAAGCTTTCTTT.

This chain uses TRBV4-2 with TRBJ1-1; a possible D gene is TRBD1 (5 bases). The CDR3 length is 13 residues. V shed 5 bases and J shed 3 bases, with 10 bases lying between them. Germline loops: CDR1 LGHNA, CDR2 YNFKEQ. CDR3 residues: CASSSQVDTEAFF. CDR3 coding DNA: TGTGCCAGCAGCTCACAGGTTGACACTGAAGCTTTCTTT.

This clone has a single count. This sequence joins TRBV29-1 and TRBJ2-7, with D perhaps given as TRBD1 or TRBD2 (6 bases each). Germline V lookup: CDR1 SQVTM, CDR2 ANQGSEA. CDR3 length: 14 amino acids. V was trimmed by 7 bases and J by 5 bases, leaving 21 bases between them. CDR3 sequence: CSAWGGGRPDEQYF. CDR3 coding DNA: TGCAGCGCCTGGGGTGGGGGGCGACCCGACGAGCAGTACTTC.

The chain joins TRBV30 to TRBJ1-4; D is ambiguous. Germline values: CDR1 GTSNPN, CDR2 SVGIG (reference sequence). The CDR3 is 14 residues long. Trimming pared 6 bases from V and 8 bases from J, leaving 19 bases between. The CDR3 is CACDDGVYWEKLFF. The DNA of the CDR3 is TGTGCCTGCGACGACGGAGTGTACTGGGAAAAACTGTTTTTT.

The J gene is TRBJ2-5, the V gene TRBV6-5, with 8 bases fitting TRBD2. CDR1 is MNHEY and CDR2 is SVGAGI in the germline V gene. J lost 1 base, V lost 9 bases, and 4 bases had no gene match. The CDR3 runs 13 residues. The CDR3 here is CASGAGAQETQYF. CDR3 coding DNA: TGTGCCAGTGGAGCGGGGGCCCAAGAGACCCAGTACTTC.

The V call is TRBV6-1, the J call TRBJ2-5; TRBD1 might be the D (5 bases). This CDR3 has 16 amino acids. The germline V and J ends were trimmed by 4 bases and 0 bases, with 15 bases remaining between them. Germline loops: CDR1 MNHNS, CDR2 SASEGT. Here the CDR3 reads CASSADPYRYQETQYF. The CDR3 bases are TGTGCCAGCAGTGCCGACCCGTACAGGTACCAAGAGACCCAGTACTTC.

The gene calls are TRBV7-2 and TRBJ1-1; no reliable D call. This CDR3 contains 13 residues. Germline V gene sequence: CDR1 SGHTA, CDR2 FQGNSA. Trimming took off 4 bases at V and 1 base at J, with 7 bases between the two ends. In DNA, the CDR3 is TGTGCCAGCAGCTCTTGGACGAACACTGAAGCTTTCTTT. It yields the protein CASSSWTNTEAFF.

The chain employs TRBV6-1 and TRBJ1-2; D is possibly TRBD1 (5 bases). The CDR3 has 14 residues. Trimming stripped 7 bases from V and 6 bases from J, with 18 bases between. Germline values: CDR1 MNHNS, CDR2 SASEGT. CDR3 residues: CASTLGTLGHGYTF. DNA of the CDR3: TGTGCCAGCACCCTCGGGACCCTTGGGCATGGCTACACCTTC.

The chain couples TRBV29-1 to TRBJ2-3, with D uncertain. The CDR3 has 13 amino acids. Deletions cut 7 bases from V and 0 bases from J, with 11 bases between. The germline V gene encodes CDR1 SQVTM and CDR2 ANQGSEA. The CDR3 spells CSASKTSTDTQYF. CDR3 bases: TGCAGCGCTTCCAAAACTAGCACAGATACGCAGTATTTT.

The chain couples TRBV7-2 to TRBJ2-1; possible D gene TRBD2, 5 bases. Trimming took 1 base from V and 8 from J, leaving 12 bases between them. The CDR3 length is 14 residues. CDR1 and CDR2 from the germline V gene are SGHTA and FQGNSA. Written as DNA, the CDR3 is TGTGCCAGCAGCTTAGTCCTAGCCGCGGATGAGCAGTTCTTC. Translating it yields CASSLVLAADEQFF.

The chain couples TRBV9 to TRBJ2-3, with 10 bases matching TRBD2. This CDR3 has 16 residues. Germline CDR1 reads SGDLS; CDR2 reads YYNGEE. J was trimmed by 5 bases and V by 4 bases; bases with no gene match: 10. CDR3 amino acids: CASSISGGAVLDTQYF. As DNA, the CDR3 is TGTGCCAGCAGCATAAGCGGGGGGGCCGTCTTAGATACGCAGTATTTT.

The V gene is TRBV15, the J gene TRBJ2-1, with D unclear. Germline CDR1 is LNHNV and CDR2 is YYDKDF (reference sequence). V shed 0 bases and J shed 9 bases, with 12 bases lying between them. The length of the CDR3 is 14 residues. The CDR3 nucleotides read TGTGCCACCAGCAGAGACAAGGGTCTGGGTGAGCAGTTCTTC. This translates into CATSRDKGLGEQFF.

This rearrangement joins TRBV5-5 to TRBJ1-2; D gene ambiguous. Trimming pared 2 bases from V and 3 bases from J, leaving 14 bases between. The germline V gene has CDR1 SGHKS and CDR2 YYEKEE (reference sequence). The CDR3 runs 15 residues. The CDR3 here is CASSFGEKGDYGYTF. The CDR3 nucleotides are TGTGCCAGCAGCTTTGGTGAGAAGGGCGACTATGGCTACACCTTC.

A few counts support this clone. This chain joins TRBV30 and TRBJ2-1; D gene unclear. The V gene lost 0 bases and the J gene lost 4 bases, with 10 bases spanning the gap. The germline V gene encodes CDR1 GTSNPN and CDR2 SVGIG (reference sequence). The CDR3 spans 14 residues. This CDR3 is CAWSVISDYNEQFF. The CDR3 DNA follows: TGTGCCTGGAGTGTAATTTCGGATTACAATGAGCAGTTCTTC.

The rearrangement joins TRBV27 to TRBJ1-1; 10 nucleotides match TRBD1. CDR1 and CDR2 from the germline V gene are MNHEY and SMNVEV (reference sequence). The length of the CDR3 is 16 residues. J lost 4 bases, V lost 4 bases, and 9 bases had no gene match. CDR3 sequence: CASSSRLGQGTTEAFF. CDR3 nucleotides: TGTGCCAGCAGTTCGCGCCTGGGACAGGGGACCACTGAAGCTTTCTTT.